This T cell receptor (beta chain) is drawn from a study of T-cell memory formation after mild COVID-19. Trimming left V 0 bases short and J 8 bases short, with 6 bases between. The CDR3 contains 11 residues. Each CDR3 protein is one row after TCRdb ran MiXCR on the 5' RACE reads. The sample lists hundreds of thousands of distinct CDR3 sequences, roughly a sixth occurring once. This clonotype was counted between two and nine times. Its target is not known. General study points: Later expanders leaned CD4+, whereas day 15 to 85 contracting clones were balanced CD4/CD8.

This chain connects TRBV5-7 to TRBJ2-7, with a weak D call TRBD1 (5 bases). TRBV5-7 is an ORF for which the function is uncertain. The clonotype comes from a man between 18 and 29 years old who had mild COVID-19 (a few samples of this study predate the infection). Cell type and time point are not known. Sequenced sample: PBMCs or a T cell subset sorted from them (not recorded which). CDR3 bases: TGTGCCAGCAGCTTGGACAGGAAGCAGTACTTC. Translation gives CASSLDRKQYF.